A selection of T cell receptor beta chains follows, all from one sample in a study of cytomegalovirus exposure and HLA in healthy donors. Only in-frame clones appear in the TCRdb table, and some are missing; sequencing was by immunoSEQ multiplex PCR. The sample has 120,000 to 150,000 clones; around 80% are singletons. The sample consisted of PBMCs. The receptors stem from a woman under 40 in good health and CMV-seronegative. Both conserved end residues are part of each CDR3. D genes are given only for firm matches. The size entry is marked missing in some rows and otherwise reads once, few, many or a size class.

v_call: TRBV27; d_call: -; clone_size: few; cdr3_length: 14; j_call: TRBJ2-2; cdr3_nt: TGTGCCAGCAGCTTGACAGGGAACACCGGGGAGCTGTTTTTT; cdr3_aa: CASSLTGNTGELFF
v_call: TRBV18; d_call: TRBD2; clone_size: -; cdr3_length: 15; j_call: TRBJ2-1; cdr3_nt: TGTGCCAGCTCCCCGGGACTAGCGGGAGGGAATGAGCAGTTCTTC; cdr3_aa: CASSPGLAGGNEQFF
v_call: TRBV9; d_call: -; clone_size: -; cdr3_length: 13; j_call: TRBJ2-7; cdr3_nt: TGTGCCAGCAGCGTAGGTCTCTGGGAGGAGCAGTACTTC; cdr3_aa: CASSVGLWEEQYF
v_call: TRBV7-2; d_call: -; clone_size: -; cdr3_length: 14; j_call: TRBJ2-1; cdr3_nt: TGTGCCACCCACCGGGAGAGCATCTACAATGAGCAGTTCTTC; cdr3_aa: CATHRESIYNEQFF
v_call: TRBV11-2; d_call: TRBD2; clone_size: -; cdr3_length: 15; j_call: TRBJ2-5; cdr3_nt: TGTGCCAGCAGCTTATCAGGGAGGGAGGGAGAGACCCAGTACTTC; cdr3_aa: CASSLSGREGETQYF
v_call: TRBV27; d_call: TRBD2; clone_size: -; cdr3_length: 14; j_call: TRBJ2-5; cdr3_nt: TGTGCCAGCAGCCCCGGGAGGGCCCAAGAGACCCAGTACTTC; cdr3_aa: CASSPGRAQETQYF
v_call: TRBV7-8; d_call: -; clone_size: -; cdr3_length: 14; j_call: TRBJ2-2; cdr3_nt: TGTGCCAGCAGCCCCCAGGGGAACAACGGGGAGCTGTTTTTT; cdr3_aa: CASSPQGNNGELFF
v_call: TRBV29-1; d_call: -; clone_size: -; cdr3_length: 13; j_call: TRBJ2-7; cdr3_nt: TGCAGCGTTGAAAGCAAGAGCTCCTACGAGCAGTACTTC; cdr3_aa: CSVESKSSYEQYF
v_call: TRBV28; d_call: -; clone_size: -; cdr3_length: 17; j_call: TRBJ2-1; cdr3_nt: TGTGCCAGCAGTGGAGGCTTGGTGGGGAGGATTTACAATGAGCAGTTCTTC; cdr3_aa: CASSGGLVGRIYNEQFF
v_call: TRBV12-5; d_call: TRBD1; clone_size: -; cdr3_length: 16; j_call: TRBJ2-7; cdr3_nt: TGTGCTAGTGGTTTGGTTTTGACAGGGGGAACGAACGAGCAGTACTTC; cdr3_aa: CASGLVLTGGTNEQYF
v_call: TRBV30; d_call: -; clone_size: -; cdr3_length: 12; j_call: TRBJ2-5; cdr3_nt: TGTGCCTGGGGGAGGGGGGGAAAGACCCAGTACTTC; cdr3_aa: CAWGRGGKTQYF
v_call: TRBV10-1; d_call: TRBD2; clone_size: -; cdr3_length: 16; j_call: TRBJ2-3; cdr3_nt: TGCGCCAGCAGCAGACTAGCGGGAGGGGTGTCAGATACGCAGTATTTT; cdr3_aa: CASSRLAGGVSDTQYF
v_call: TRBV7-9; d_call: -; clone_size: -; cdr3_length: 13; j_call: TRBJ2-3; cdr3_nt: TGTGCCATCCCAACTCATGGCACAGATACGCAGTATTTT; cdr3_aa: CAIPTHGTDTQYF
v_call: TRBV28; d_call: TRBD1; clone_size: -; cdr3_length: 16; j_call: TRBJ1-2; cdr3_nt: TGTGCCAGCAGGGCAATTAACCCGGACAGGGGCTATGGCTACACCTTC; cdr3_aa: CASRAINPDRGYGYTF
v_call: TRBV5-6; d_call: TRBD2; clone_size: -; cdr3_length: 16; j_call: TRBJ2-3; cdr3_nt: TGTGCCAGCAGCTCGGGCGGGGGGGCCCGCTCGGATACGCAGTATTTT; cdr3_aa: CASSSGGGARSDTQYF
v_call: TRBV7-2; d_call: TRBD1; clone_size: -; cdr3_length: 14; j_call: TRBJ2-3; cdr3_nt: TGTGCCAGCAGCTGGGACCAGGGGGTCGGTACGCAGTATTTT; cdr3_aa: CASSWDQGVGTQYF
v_call: TRBV27; d_call: TRBD1; clone_size: -; cdr3_length: 16; j_call: TRBJ1-1; cdr3_nt: TGTGCCAGCAGTAAGACAGGGGGCGCGGGGAACACTGAAGCTTTCTTT; cdr3_aa: CASSKTGGAGNTEAFF
v_call: TRBV18; d_call: -; clone_size: -; cdr3_length: 12; j_call: TRBJ2-5; cdr3_nt: TGTGCCAGCTCACCCCAGGGGGAGACCCAGTACTTC; cdr3_aa: CASSPQGETQYF
v_call: TRBV10-1; d_call: TRBD2; clone_size: -; cdr3_length: 16; j_call: TRBJ2-7; cdr3_nt: TGCGCCAGCAGTGAGTCGGTTCCTAGCGGGATAGAAGAGCAGTACTTC; cdr3_aa: CASSESVPSGIEEQYF
v_call: TRBV30; d_call: -; clone_size: -; cdr3_length: 13; j_call: TRBJ1-6; cdr3_nt: TGTGCCTGGAACGGACAGTATAATTCACCCCTCCACTTT; cdr3_aa: CAWNGQYNSPLHF
v_call: TRBV28; d_call: -; clone_size: once; cdr3_length: 13; j_call: TRBJ2-2; cdr3_nt: TGTGCCAGCAGTTTACCCCCAACCGGGGAGCTGTTTTTT; cdr3_aa: CASSLPPTGELFF
v_call: TRBV15; d_call: -; clone_size: -; cdr3_length: 16; j_call: TRBJ1-2; cdr3_nt: TGTGCCACCAGCAGAACGAAGTCTGGGAGGAACTATGGCTACACCTTC; cdr3_aa: CATSRTKSGRNYGYTF
v_call: TRBV10-3; d_call: TRBD1; clone_size: -; cdr3_length: 13; j_call: TRBJ2-7; cdr3_nt: TGTGCCATTTCCCTGGGACAGCTCTACGAGCAGTACTTC; cdr3_aa: CAISLGQLYEQYF
v_call: TRBV5-5; d_call: TRBD1; clone_size: few; cdr3_length: 17; j_call: TRBJ1-5; cdr3_nt: TGTGCCAGCAGCAAAACTGGGGGGGACAGGGGGAATCAGCCCCAGCATTTT; cdr3_aa: CASSKTGGDRGNQPQHF
v_call: TRBV7-2; d_call: -; clone_size: -; cdr3_length: 16; j_call: TRBJ2-2; cdr3_nt: TGTGCCAGCAGCTACACAGCGGGTGCCTACACCGGGGAGCTGTTTTTT; cdr3_aa: CASSYTAGAYTGELFF
v_call: TRBV2; d_call: -; clone_size: -; cdr3_length: 13; j_call: TRBJ2-7; cdr3_nt: TGTGCCAGCAGTAGCAGGGGGGACTACGAGCAGTACTTC; cdr3_aa: CASSSRGDYEQYF
v_call: TRBV5-1; d_call: TRBD1; clone_size: -; cdr3_length: 15; j_call: TRBJ2-3; cdr3_nt: TGCGCCAGCAGCTTGGAGGGGGCCGGCACAGATACGCAGTATTTT; cdr3_aa: CASSLEGAGTDTQYF
v_call: TRBV7-3; d_call: -; clone_size: once; cdr3_length: 14; j_call: TRBJ1-6; cdr3_nt: TGTGCCAGCAGCTTAGTACAGGGTAATTCGCCCCTCCACTTT; cdr3_aa: CASSLVQGNSPLHF
v_call: TRBV11-2; d_call: TRBD2; clone_size: -; cdr3_length: 17; j_call: TRBJ2-2; cdr3_nt: TGTGCCAGCAGCCCGAGGGTAGCGGGAGCGAACACCGGGGAGCTGTTTTTT; cdr3_aa: CASSPRVAGANTGELFF
v_call: TRBV30; d_call: TRBD1; clone_size: -; cdr3_length: 13; j_call: TRBJ2-3; cdr3_nt: TGTGCCTGGAGTCGACAGGGGACCCGAATAAGGTATTTT; cdr3_aa: CAWSRQGTRIRYF